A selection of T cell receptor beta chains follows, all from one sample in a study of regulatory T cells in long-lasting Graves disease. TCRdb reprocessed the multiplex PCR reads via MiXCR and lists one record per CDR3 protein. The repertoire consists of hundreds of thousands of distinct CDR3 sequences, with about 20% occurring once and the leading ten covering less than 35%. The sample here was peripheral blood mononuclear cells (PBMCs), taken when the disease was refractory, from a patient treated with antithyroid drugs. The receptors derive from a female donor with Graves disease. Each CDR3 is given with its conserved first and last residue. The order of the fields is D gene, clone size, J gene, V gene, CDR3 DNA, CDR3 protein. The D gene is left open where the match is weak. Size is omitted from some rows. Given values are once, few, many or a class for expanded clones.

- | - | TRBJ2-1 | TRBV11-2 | TGTGCCAGCAGCTTAGACAGGGTACGGGAGCAGTTCTTC | CASSLDRVREQFF
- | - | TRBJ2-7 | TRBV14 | TGTGCCAGCAGTCTCCAGGTGGGCGAGCAGTACTTC | CASSLQVGEQYF
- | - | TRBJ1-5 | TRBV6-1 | TGTGCCAGCAGTGTTTGGGAGGATAGCAATCAGCCCCAGCATTTT | CASSVWEDSNQPQHF
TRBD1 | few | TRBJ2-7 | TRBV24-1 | TGTGCCACCGAAACCGGGACAGCCTACTACGAGCAGTACTTC | CATETGTAYYEQYF
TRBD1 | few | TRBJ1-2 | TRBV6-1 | TGTGCCAGCAGCATAGACAGGGTTTTCTATGGCTACACCTTC | CASSIDRVFYGYTF
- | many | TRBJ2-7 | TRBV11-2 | TGTGCCAGCAGTTCTCTGGGTTGGTCCTACGAGCAGTACTTC | CASSSLGWSYEQYF
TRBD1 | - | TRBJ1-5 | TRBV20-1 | TGCAGTGCAAAAGAGATGGGTAGGACAGGGCTCATCAATCAGCCCCAGCATTTT | CSAKEMGRTGLINQPQHF
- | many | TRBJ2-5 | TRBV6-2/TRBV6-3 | TGTGCCAGCAGTTACTATTTGGGTGAAGAGACCCAGTACTTC | CASSYYLGEETQYF
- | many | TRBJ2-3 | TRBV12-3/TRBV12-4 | TGTGCCAGCAGCCCCACTCGGGAGAGCACAGATACGCAGTATTTT | CASSPTRESTDTQYF
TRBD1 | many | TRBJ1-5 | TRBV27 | TGTGCCAGCAGCGCGGGACAGGGTGGTCAGCCCCAGCATTTT | CASSAGQGGQPQHF
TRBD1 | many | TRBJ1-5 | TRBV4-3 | TGCGCCAGCAGCCAGGGACAGGGGAGCAATCAGCCCCAGCATTTT | CASSQGQGSNQPQHF
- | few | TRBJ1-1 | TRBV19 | TGTGCCAGTAGTATAGATCTCGGGTTCCCCAGCACTGAAGCTTTCTTT | CASSIDLGFPSTEAFF
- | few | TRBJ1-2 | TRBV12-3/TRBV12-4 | TGTGCCAGCAGTCATGGGGCGGACTATGGCTACACCTTC | CASSHGADYGYTF
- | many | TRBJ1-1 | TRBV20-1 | TGCAGTGCGAACCGAGGAGATTCCATGAACACTGAAGCTTTCTTT | CSANRGDSMNTEAFF
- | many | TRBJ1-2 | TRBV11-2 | TGTGCCAGCCAGCCTCAGGGCCGGGGCTACACCTTC | CASQPQGRGYTF
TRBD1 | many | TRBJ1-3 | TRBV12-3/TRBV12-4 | TGTGCCAGCAGCCGGGGACAGGGATGGTCAGCCATATATTTT | CASSRGQGWSAIYF
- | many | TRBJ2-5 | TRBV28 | TGTGCCAGCAGTTTCCGACAGGCCACCCAGTACTTC | CASSFRQATQYF
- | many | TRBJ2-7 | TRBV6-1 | TGTGCCAGCAGTCCAGGTGACTTATGGAACGAGCAGTACTTC | CASSPGDLWNEQYF
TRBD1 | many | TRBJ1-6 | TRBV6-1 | TGTGCCAGCACCAAAAGGGGACAGGGAGATTCACCCCTCCACTTT | CASTKRGQGDSPLHF
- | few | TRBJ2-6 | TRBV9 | TGTGCCAGCAGCCAAGCCACGGTGGGCAGGGGAAGCTCTGGGGCCAACGTCCTGACTTTC | CASSQATVGRGSSGANVLTF
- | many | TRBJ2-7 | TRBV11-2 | TGTGCCAGCAGCCCGGGACTTAGGGACAGCACCTACGAGCAGTACTTC | CASSPGLRDSTYEQYF
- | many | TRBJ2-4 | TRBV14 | TGTGCCAGCAGCCAAGATCACGCGCGCGGGCGAAGGTACTTC | CASSQDHARGRRYF
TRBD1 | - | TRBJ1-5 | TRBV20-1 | TGCAGTGCTCGGACAGGGGGCCAGCCCCAGCATTTT | CSARTGGQPQHF
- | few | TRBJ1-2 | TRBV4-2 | TGTGCCAGCAGCCAAGTCGCGGGGGACGGGAGTACCTATGGCTACACCTTC | CASSQVAGDGSTYGYTF